This T cell receptor (beta chain) was captured by sequencing in a study of T cells in Graves' hyperthyroidism and ophthalmopathy. The length of the CDR3 is 13 residues. Trimming took off 7 bases at V and 6 bases at J, with 10 bases between the two ends. CDR1 SNHLY and CDR2 FYNNEI come from the germline V gene. Those patients with uncontrolled infection, other autoimmune disease, pregnancy or lactation were excluded. The source material, RNA transcripts, was used to amplify TCR beta CDR3 regions. The HTBI primer set served for first-round RT-PCR of the TCR CDR3. TCRdb reanalysed the multiplex PCR reads using MiXCR and keeps one entry per CDR3 protein. The sample holds roughly 500,000 distinct CDR3 sequences, about 45% seen once. General study points: In the analysis, a 13 V-J model separated ophthalmopathy from stable hyperthyroidism.

Comment on this clonotype: Its antigen is not known.

Sequencing was carried out using peripheral blood or thyroid tissue (not recorded which). This clonotype was sampled from an adult woman with Graves' disease, either hyperthyroidism or ophthalmopathy (not recorded which). This chain links TRBV2 with TRBJ2-6, with D perhaps matching TRBD1 (5 bases). The CDR3 spells CASNVQEANVLTF. The CDR3 DNA sequence: TGTGCCAGCAATGTACAGGAGGCCAACGTCCTGACTTTC.